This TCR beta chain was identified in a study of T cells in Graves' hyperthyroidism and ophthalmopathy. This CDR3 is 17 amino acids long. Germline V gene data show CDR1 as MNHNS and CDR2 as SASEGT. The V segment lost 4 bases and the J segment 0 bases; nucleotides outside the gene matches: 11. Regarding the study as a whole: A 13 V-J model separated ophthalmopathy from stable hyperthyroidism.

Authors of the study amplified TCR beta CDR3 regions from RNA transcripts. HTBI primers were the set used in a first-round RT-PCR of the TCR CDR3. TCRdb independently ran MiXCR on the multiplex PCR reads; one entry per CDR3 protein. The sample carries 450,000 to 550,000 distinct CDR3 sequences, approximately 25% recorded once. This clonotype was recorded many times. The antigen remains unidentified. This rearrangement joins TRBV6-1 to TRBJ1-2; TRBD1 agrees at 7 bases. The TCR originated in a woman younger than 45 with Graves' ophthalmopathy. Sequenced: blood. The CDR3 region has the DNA TGTGCCAGCAGTGGCAACCCGGACAGGTGGACTAACTATGGCTACACCTTC. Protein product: CASSGNPDRWTNYGYTF.